This TCR beta chain was recorded in a study of identical twins. One entry per CDR3 protein results from TCRdb running MiXCR on the 5' RACE reads. The top ten clones hold roughly 0.44% of a sample with around 530,000 distinct CDR3 sequences, around 15% of them seen once. Broader study findings: Alpha sequences out of frame and shared by twins had excess low generation probability. Zero-insertion analyses might be partly confounded by invariant T cells like MAIT and iNKT. With monozygotic twins, out-of-frame TCR alpha sharing exceeded what models estimated. Memory repertoires lacked the insertion deficit that abundant cord blood beta clonotypes showed.

This clonotype was counted a few times. Its antigen is undetermined. These data were also filed under a second study, of yellow fever vaccine responses in identical twins.

The sample comprised CD4+ T cells sorted from blood. The receptor comes from a woman younger than 35 in good health.

CDR3 sequence (DNA): TGTGCCACCAGTGGGCTAGAGGGGAACACCGGGGAGCTGTTTTTT. Its protein is CATSGLEGNTGELFF. V gene TRBV24-1 combines with J gene TRBJ2-2; TRBD2 is a possible D gene (5 bases). This CDR3 is 15 amino acids long. The germline V and J ends were trimmed by 5 bases and 1 base, with 10 bases remaining between them. Germline values: CDR1 KGHDR, CDR2 SFDVKD.